Each of the 22 T cell receptor beta chains below was sequenced from the same sample in a study of blood T cell repertoires in COVID-19. Sequencing used immunoSEQ multiplex PCR; TCRdb keeps in-frame clones, though not all of them. The data show about 440,000 clones, about 90% seen once. The source material was PBMCs or T cells enriched from blood (not recorded which). The receptors come from a woman aged 18-35 years with acute COVID-19.

The chain uses TRBV28 and TRBJ2-3, with D uncertain. This CDR3 has 13 residues. V was clipped by 3 bases and J by 8 bases, with 12 bases between them. CDR1 MDHEN and CDR2 SYDVKM come from the germline V gene. In DNA, the CDR3 is TGTGCCAGCAGTTTCCGCAGGTTAATTACGCAGTATTTT. Translation gives CASSFRRLITQYF.

The chain employs TRBV7-2 and TRBJ2-1; no reliable D call. The germline V gene has CDR1 SGHTA and CDR2 FQGNSA. The germline V and J ends were trimmed by 0 bases and 8 bases, with 5 bases remaining between them. The CDR3 sequence is 12 residues long. The CDR3 nucleotides are TGTGCCAGCAGCTTAGCGGCAGATGAGCAGTTCTTC. It encodes CASSLAADEQFF.

The gene calls are TRBV7-9 and TRBJ1-5; 8 nucleotides align to TRBD1. This CDR3 has 17 residues. Germline V gives CDR1 SEHNR, CDR2 FQNEAQ (reference sequence). V trimming: 0 bases; J trimming: 0 bases; junction bases outside the gene matches: 4. CDR3: CASSLADRGGSNQPQHF. CDR3 coding DNA: TGTGCCAGCAGCTTAGCCGACAGGGGCGGTAGCAATCAGCCCCAGCATTTT. Based on the CDR3 plus reference TRBV7-9 and TRBJ1-5, the full variable domain is DTGVSQNPRHKITKRGQNVTFRCDPISEHNRLYWYRQTLGQGPEFLTYFQNEAQLEKSRLLSDRFSAERPKGSFSTLEIQRTEQGDSAMYLCASSLADRGGSNQPQHFGDGTRLSIL.

The V and J genes are TRBV7-9 and TRBJ2-7; 7 bases are a match to TRBD1. J gave up 6 bases and V 5 bases, and 13 bases lay outside the gene matches. Germline V lookup: CDR1 SEHNR, CDR2 FQNEAQ (reference sequence). The CDR3 is 15 amino acids. CDR3 coding DNA: TGTGCCAGCAGCCGAACTCAGAGGGGGCTTCGCGAGCAGTACTTC. It specifies CASSRTQRGLREQYF.

The chain links TRBV5-4 to TRBJ1-2; D gene ambiguous. In germline, CDR1 is SGHNT, CDR2 YYREEE (reference sequence). This CDR3 region has 11 residues. Deletions cut 7 bases from V and 8 bases from J, with 12 bases between. CDR3: CASVSFEGYTF. In DNA form, the CDR3 reads TGTGCCAGCGTGTCCTTTGAGGGCTACACCTTC.

The J gene is TRBJ1-5, the V gene TRBV10-3; D uncertain. The CDR3 is 13 amino acids. V gave up 10 bases and J gave up 5 bases, with 15 bases separating them. CDR1 is ENHRY and CDR2 is SYGVKD in the germline V gene. DNA of the CDR3: TGTGCCACCCACGGCGGGCCTCATCAGCCCCAGCATTTT. Protein sequence: CATHGGPHQPQHF.

The rearrangement joins TRBV5-1 to TRBJ1-3; tentatively, D is TRBD1 (5 bases). V was cut by 4 bases and J by 0 bases, with 8 bases left in between. CDR1 and CDR2 (germline): SGHRS, YFSETQ. This CDR3 has 14 amino acids. CDR3 sequence: CASSDSSSGNTIYF. In nucleotides, the CDR3 is TGCGCCAGCAGCGACAGTAGCTCTGGAAACACCATATATTTT. The complete variable domain, with remaining parts taken from reference TRBV5-1 and TRBJ1-3, reads KAGVTQTPRYLIKTRGQQVTLSCSPISGHRSVSWYQQTPGQGLQFLFEYFSETQRNKGNFPGRFSGRQFSNSRSEMNVSTLELGDSALYLCASSDSSSGNTIYFGEGSWLTVV.

The chain has TRBV5-5 and TRBJ2-7, with TRBD2 as a possible D gene (5 bases). Trimming took off 3 bases at V and 6 bases at J, with 13 bases between the two ends. The CDR3 runs to 13 residues. Germline values: CDR1 SGHKS, CDR2 YYEKEE (reference sequence). CDR3 loop: CASSSNSLAEQYF. The CDR3 nucleotides read TGTGCCAGCAGCTCCAACAGTCTAGCCGAGCAGTACTTC.

The rearrangement links TRBV3-1 (or the pseudogene TRBV3-2) to TRBJ2-1; TRBD1 might be the D (6 bases). Germline loops: CDR1 LGHDT, CDR2 YNNKEL (reference sequence). CDR3 length: 15 residues. Trimming pared 1 base from V and 4 bases from J, leaving 11 bases between. The CDR3 spells CASSQGGPRYNEQFF. The CDR3 DNA sequence: TGTGCCAGCAGCCAAGGGGGGCCTCGGTACAATGAGCAGTTCTTC.

This chain joins TRBV19 and TRBJ2-2; tentative D call: TRBD1 (5 bases). The CDR3 sequence is 14 residues long. Germline-derived CDR1 and CDR2 are LNHDA and SQIVND (reference sequence). Between the trimmed V and J ends, which lost 3 bases and 6 bases, there was a span of 11 bases. CDR3 region: CASSIRADSGELFF. The CDR3 nucleotides read TGTGCCAGTAGTATCAGGGCGGATTCCGGGGAGCTGTTTTTT.

The rearrangement joins TRBV27 to TRBJ2-7, with 7 bases fitting TRBD1. The J segment lost 3 bases and the V segment lost 7 bases, leaving 9 bases of the junction unmatched. The CDR3 contains 14 residues. Germline V lookup: CDR1 MNHEY, CDR2 SMNVEV (reference sequence). The CDR3 loop is CASTKRDSGYEQYF. The CDR3 DNA reads as TGTGCCAGCACGAAGAGGGACAGTGGCTACGAGCAGTACTTC.

The rearrangement links TRBV6-2 or TRBV6-3 to TRBJ2-2, with a possible D match to TRBD2 (5 bases). Trimming took off 0 bases at V and 6 bases at J, with 14 bases between the two ends. CDR1 and CDR2 from the germline V gene are MNHEY and SVGEGT. CDR3 length: 16 amino acids. Here the CDR3 reads CASSYSRTSSPGELFF. CDR3 sequence (DNA): TGTGCCAGCAGTTACTCTCGGACTTCTAGTCCCGGGGAGCTGTTTTTT.

This chain uses TRBV4-1 with TRBJ1-2, with D possibly TRBD1 on 5 matching bases. Trimming cost V 0 bases and J 8 bases, with 19 bases left between them. CDR3 length: 16 amino acids. Per the germline V gene, CDR1 is MGHRA and CDR2 is YSYEKL. The CDR3 spells CASSQEAAGLIGGYTF. In DNA form, the CDR3 reads TGCGCCAGCAGCCAAGAAGCCGCAGGGTTGATAGGAGGCTACACCTTC.

The chain uses TRBV29-1 and TRBJ2-4; D perhaps matches TRBD2 (7 bases). CDR1 SQVTM and CDR2 ANQGSEA come from the germline V gene. The V gene lost 3 bases and the J gene lost 5 bases, with 11 bases spanning the gap. This CDR3 comprises 13 residues. CDR3: CSVEQGRENIQYF. As DNA, the CDR3 is TGCAGCGTTGAGCAGGGGAGGGAAAACATTCAGTACTTC.

This rearrangement joins TRBV7-8 to TRBJ1-2, with 11 bases identical to TRBD1. This CDR3 contains 16 residues. Germline values: CDR1 SGHVS, CDR2 FQNEAQ. V shed 3 bases, J shed 8 bases, and the junction held 11 bases outside the gene matches. The DNA of the CDR3 is TGTGCCAGCAGCTTGGATGCCGGGACAGGGGGTTGGGGCTACACCTTC. Translating it yields CASSLDAGTGGWGYTF.

CDR3 sequence (DNA): TGTGCCAGCACCCAACTAGCGGGGGACCTGAAGACCCAGTACTTC. Its translation: CASTQLAGDLKTQYF. This sequence joins TRBV2 and TRBJ2-5; TRBD2 matches 11 bases. The trim removed 7 bases at V and 6 bases at J, leaving 10 bases unmatched. The CDR3 runs 15 residues. Germline CDR1 reads SNHLY; CDR2 reads FYNNEI.

CDR3 in DNA: TGTGCCAGCAGCCAAGAATACACTATTTCACCCCTCCACTTT. Translating it yields CASSQEYTISPLHF. The chain is built from TRBV3-1 (or the pseudogene TRBV3-2) and TRBJ1-6; D call uncertain. The CDR3 contains 14 residues. Germline CDR1 LGHDT, CDR2 YNNKEL (reference sequence). Deletions cut 0 bases from V and 9 bases from J, with 9 bases between.

The rearrangement joins TRBV11-2 to TRBJ1-4; D is uncertain. Germline V gene sequence: CDR1 SGHAT, CDR2 FQNNGV. The CDR3 runs to 13 residues. The germline V and J ends were trimmed by 10 bases and 3 bases, with 12 bases remaining between them. The CDR3 loop is CATQSGSNEKLFF. CDR3 bases: TGTGCCACGCAAAGCGGGTCTAATGAAAAACTGTTTTTT.

This chain connects TRBV7-2 to TRBJ2-2, with TRBD1 matching over 8 bases. Germline-derived CDR1 and CDR2 are SGHTA and FQGNSA. The length of the CDR3 is 15 residues. Trimming at V came to 5 bases and at J to 5 bases, leaving 7 bases not matched to a gene. The CDR3 loop reads CASSRDRPATGELFF. In DNA, the CDR3 is TGTGCCAGCAGCCGGGACAGGCCTGCGACCGGGGAGCTGTTTTTT.

In DNA, the CDR3 is TGCAGCGTTGGATGGGGAGGATCTTCTGGAAACACCATATATTTT. Encoded protein: CSVGWGGSSGNTIYF. This chain connects TRBV29-1 to TRBJ1-3; D ambiguous. This CDR3 has 15 residues. Germline CDR1 is SQVTM and CDR2 is ANQGSEA. Trimming took off 4 bases at V and 1 base at J, with 14 bases between the two ends.

This chain links TRBV6-1 with TRBJ1-5; D not resolved. Per germline, CDR1 MNHNS and CDR2 SASEGT. Trimming stripped 1 base from V and 1 base from J, with 8 bases between. The CDR3 has 15 residues. CDR3 nucleotide sequence: TGTGCCAGCAGTGAAGAAGCGGGGAGCAATCAGCCCCAGCATTTT. Translated, it gives CASSEEAGSNQPQHF.

CDR3 loop: CASMRTRHGYTF. The CDR3 nucleotides are TGTGCCAGCATGCGGACACGGCATGGCTACACCTTC. This chain joins TRBV2 and TRBJ1-2; tentative D call: TRBD1 (5 bases). The CDR3 consists of 12 residues. Trimming left V 7 bases short and J 6 bases short, with 12 bases between. The V gene's germline CDR1 is SNHLY and CDR2 FYNNEI.